This note documents a single T cell receptor (beta chain) sequence. These data are taken from a study of T-cell memory formation after mild COVID-19. Germline V gene data show CDR1 as MNHNS and CDR2 as SASEGT. J was trimmed by 6 bases and V by 7 bases; bases with no gene match: 11. The CDR3 is 15 amino acids. Using its own MiXCR run on the 5' RACE reads, TCRdb lists one record per CDR3 protein. The sample consists of hundreds of thousands of distinct CDR3 sequences, about 20% of them appearing once. This chain joins TRBV6-1 and TRBJ2-4; 8 nucleotides align to TRBD2. This sequence originates from an adult woman who had mild COVID-19 (a few samples of this study predate the infection). Cell type and time point are not known. The source material was PBMCs or a T cell subset sorted from them (not recorded which). CDR3 in DNA: TGTGCCAGCATTTCCGAAACTAGCGGAAGAAACATTCAGTACTTC. Protein: CASISETSGRNIQYF.